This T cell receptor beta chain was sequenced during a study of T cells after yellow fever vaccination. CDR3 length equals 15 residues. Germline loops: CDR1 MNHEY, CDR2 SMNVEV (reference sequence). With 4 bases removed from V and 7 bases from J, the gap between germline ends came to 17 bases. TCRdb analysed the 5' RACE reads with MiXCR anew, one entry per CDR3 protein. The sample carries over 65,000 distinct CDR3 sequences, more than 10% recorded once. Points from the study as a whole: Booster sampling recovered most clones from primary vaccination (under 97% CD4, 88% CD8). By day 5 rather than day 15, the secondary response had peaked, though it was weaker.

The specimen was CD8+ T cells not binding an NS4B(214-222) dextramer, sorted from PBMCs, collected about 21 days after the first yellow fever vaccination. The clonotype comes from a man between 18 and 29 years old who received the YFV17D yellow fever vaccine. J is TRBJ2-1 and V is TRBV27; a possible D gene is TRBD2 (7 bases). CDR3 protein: CASSWGGGGVNEQFF. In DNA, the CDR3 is TGTGCCAGCAGTTGGGGTGGCGGGGGCGTAAATGAGCAGTTCTTC.